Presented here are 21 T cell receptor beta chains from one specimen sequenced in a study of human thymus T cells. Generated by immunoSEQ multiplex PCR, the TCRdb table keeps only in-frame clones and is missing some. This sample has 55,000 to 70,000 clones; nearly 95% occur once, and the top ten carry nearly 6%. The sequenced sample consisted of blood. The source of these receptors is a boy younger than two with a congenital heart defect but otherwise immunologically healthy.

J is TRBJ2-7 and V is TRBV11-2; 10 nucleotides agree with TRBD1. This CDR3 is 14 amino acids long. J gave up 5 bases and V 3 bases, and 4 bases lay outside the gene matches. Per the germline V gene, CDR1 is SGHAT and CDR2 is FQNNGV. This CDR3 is CASSFGQGGDEQYF. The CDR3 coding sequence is TGTGCCAGCAGCTTCGGACAGGGGGGAGACGAGCAGTACTTC. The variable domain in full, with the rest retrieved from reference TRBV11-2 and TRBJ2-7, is EAGVAQSPRYKIIEKRQSVAFWCNPISGHATLYWYQQILGQGPKLLIQFQNNGVVDDSQLPKDRFSAERLKGVDSTLKIQPAKLEDSAVYLCASSFGQGGDEQYFGPGTRLTVT.

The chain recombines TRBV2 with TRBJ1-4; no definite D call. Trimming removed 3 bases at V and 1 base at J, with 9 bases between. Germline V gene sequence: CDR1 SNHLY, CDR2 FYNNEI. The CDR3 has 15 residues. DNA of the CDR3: TGTGCCAGCAGTGATGTATGGATAACTAATGAAAAACTGTTTTTT. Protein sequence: CASSDVWITNEKLFF. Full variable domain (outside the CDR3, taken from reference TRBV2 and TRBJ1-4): EPEVTQTPSHQVTQMGQEVILRCVPISNHLYFYWYRQILGQKVEFLVSFYNNEISEKSEIFDDQFSVERPDGSNFTLKIRSTKLEDSAMYFCASSDVWITNEKLFFGSGTQLSVL.

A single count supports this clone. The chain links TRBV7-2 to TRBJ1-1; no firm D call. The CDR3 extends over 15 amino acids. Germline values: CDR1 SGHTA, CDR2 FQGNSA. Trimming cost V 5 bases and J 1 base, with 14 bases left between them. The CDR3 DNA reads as TGTGCCAGCAGCCCACCCCCAGGTCCGAACACTGAAGCTTTCTTT. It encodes CASSPPPGPNTEAFF.

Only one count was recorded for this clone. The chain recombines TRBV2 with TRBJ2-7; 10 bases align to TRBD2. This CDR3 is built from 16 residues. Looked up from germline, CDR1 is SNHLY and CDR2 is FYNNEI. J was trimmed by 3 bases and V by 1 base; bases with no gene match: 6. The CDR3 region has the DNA TGTGCCAGCAGTGAAGACCGGGGACTAGCGCACTACGAGCAGTACTTC. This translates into CASSEDRGLAHYEQYF.

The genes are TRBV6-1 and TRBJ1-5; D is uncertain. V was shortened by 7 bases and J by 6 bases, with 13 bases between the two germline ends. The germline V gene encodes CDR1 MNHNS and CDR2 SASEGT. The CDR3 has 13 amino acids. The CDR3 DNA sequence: TGTGCCAGCACCGCAGGTTGGGCTCAGCCCCAGCATTTT. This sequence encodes CASTAGWAQPQHF.

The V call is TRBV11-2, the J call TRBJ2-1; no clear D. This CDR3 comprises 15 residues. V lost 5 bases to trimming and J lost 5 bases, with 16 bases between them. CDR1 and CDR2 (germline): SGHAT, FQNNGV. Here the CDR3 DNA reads TGTGCCAGCAGCCCCACGGGCCTGAAACACAATGAGCAGTTCTTC. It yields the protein CASSPTGLKHNEQFF.

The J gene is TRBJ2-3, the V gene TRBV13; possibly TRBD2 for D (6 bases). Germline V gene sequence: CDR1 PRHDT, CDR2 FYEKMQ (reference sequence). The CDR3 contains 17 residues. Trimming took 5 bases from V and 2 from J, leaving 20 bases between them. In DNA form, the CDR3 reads TGTGCCAGCAGCGGGGGAGTGGGGGGAACTAACACAGATACGCAGTATTTT. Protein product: CASSGGVGGTNTDTQYF.

CDR3 sequence (DNA): TGTGCCAGCTGGACAGGTTATCGTCAGCCCCAGCATTTT. This encodes CASWTGYRQPQHF. The chain is built from TRBV6-1 and TRBJ1-5, with TRBD1 identical over 7 bases. There are 13 residues in the CDR3. Looked up from germline, CDR1 is MNHNS and CDR2 is SASEGT. The trim removed 8 bases at V and 6 bases at J, leaving 7 bases unmatched.

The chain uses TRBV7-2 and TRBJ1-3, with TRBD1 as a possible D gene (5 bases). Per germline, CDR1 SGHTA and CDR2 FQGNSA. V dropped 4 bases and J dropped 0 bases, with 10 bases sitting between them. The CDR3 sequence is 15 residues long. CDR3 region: CASSSQAPSGNTIYF. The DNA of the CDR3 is TGTGCCAGCAGCTCACAGGCTCCCTCTGGAAACACCATATATTTT.

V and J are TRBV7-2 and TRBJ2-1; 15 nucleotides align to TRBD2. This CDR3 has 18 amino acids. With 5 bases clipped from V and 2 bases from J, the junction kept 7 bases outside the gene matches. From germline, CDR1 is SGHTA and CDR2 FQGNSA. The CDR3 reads CASSLTGLAGGTYNEQFF. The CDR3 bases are TGTGCCAGCAGCCTCACGGGACTAGCGGGAGGTACCTACAATGAGCAGTTCTTC.

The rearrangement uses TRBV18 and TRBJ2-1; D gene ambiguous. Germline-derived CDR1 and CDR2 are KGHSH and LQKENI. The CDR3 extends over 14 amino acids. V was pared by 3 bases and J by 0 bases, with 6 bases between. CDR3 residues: CASSPLSSYNEQFF. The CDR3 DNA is TGTGCCAGCTCACCCTTATCCTCCTACAATGAGCAGTTCTTC.

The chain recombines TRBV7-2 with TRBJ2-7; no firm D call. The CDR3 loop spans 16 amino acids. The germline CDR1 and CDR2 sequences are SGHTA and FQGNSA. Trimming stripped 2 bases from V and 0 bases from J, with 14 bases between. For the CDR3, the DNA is TGTGCCAGCAGCTTAAGAACGGGCGCCTCCTCCTACGAGCAGTACTTC. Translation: CASSLRTGASSYEQYF.

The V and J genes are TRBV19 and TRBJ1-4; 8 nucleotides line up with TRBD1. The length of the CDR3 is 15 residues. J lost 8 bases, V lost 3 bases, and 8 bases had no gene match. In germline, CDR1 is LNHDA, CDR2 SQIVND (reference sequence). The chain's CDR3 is CASSIAEGTGEKLFF. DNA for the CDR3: TGTGCCAGTAGTATTGCGGAGGGGACAGGCGAAAAACTGTTTTTT.

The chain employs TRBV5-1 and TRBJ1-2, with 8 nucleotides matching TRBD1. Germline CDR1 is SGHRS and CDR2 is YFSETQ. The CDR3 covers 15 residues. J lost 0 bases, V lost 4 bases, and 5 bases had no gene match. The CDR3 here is CASSPGGRPNYGYTF. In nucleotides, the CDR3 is TGCGCCAGCAGCCCAGGGGGCCGACCTAACTATGGCTACACCTTC.

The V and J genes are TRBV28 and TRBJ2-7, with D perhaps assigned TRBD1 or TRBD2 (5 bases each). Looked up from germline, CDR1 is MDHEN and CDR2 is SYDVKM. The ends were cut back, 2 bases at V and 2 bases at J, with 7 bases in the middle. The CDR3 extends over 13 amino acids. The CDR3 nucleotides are TGTGCCAGCAGTTTAATGGGGGCCTACGAGCAGTACTTC. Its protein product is CASSLMGAYEQYF.

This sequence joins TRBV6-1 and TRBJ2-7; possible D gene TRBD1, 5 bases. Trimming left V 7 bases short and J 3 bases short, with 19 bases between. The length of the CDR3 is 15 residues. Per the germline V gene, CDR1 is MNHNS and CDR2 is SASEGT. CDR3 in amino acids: CASTVARVNIYEQYF. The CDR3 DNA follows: TGTGCCAGCACGGTGGCCAGGGTAAATATCTACGAGCAGTACTTC.

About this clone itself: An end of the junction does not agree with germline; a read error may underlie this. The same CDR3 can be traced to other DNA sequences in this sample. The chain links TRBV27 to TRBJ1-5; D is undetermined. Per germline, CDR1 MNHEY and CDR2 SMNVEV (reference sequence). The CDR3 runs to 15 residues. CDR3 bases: TGTGCCAGCAGTTTATATGGCCCTAGCAATCAGCCTCAGCATTTT. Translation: CASSLYGPSNQPQHF.

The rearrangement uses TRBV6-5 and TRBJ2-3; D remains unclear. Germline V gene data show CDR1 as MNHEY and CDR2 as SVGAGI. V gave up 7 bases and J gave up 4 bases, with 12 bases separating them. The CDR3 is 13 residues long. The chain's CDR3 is CASTFPGADTQYF. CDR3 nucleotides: TGTGCCAGCACCTTTCCCGGCGCAGATACGCAGTATTTT.

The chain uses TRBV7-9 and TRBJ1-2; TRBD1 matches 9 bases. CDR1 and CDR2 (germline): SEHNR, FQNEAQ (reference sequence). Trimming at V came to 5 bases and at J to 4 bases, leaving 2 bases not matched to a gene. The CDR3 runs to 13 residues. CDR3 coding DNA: TGTGCCAGCAGCCGGGGACAGGGCTATGGCTACACCTTC. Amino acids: CASSRGQGYGYTF.

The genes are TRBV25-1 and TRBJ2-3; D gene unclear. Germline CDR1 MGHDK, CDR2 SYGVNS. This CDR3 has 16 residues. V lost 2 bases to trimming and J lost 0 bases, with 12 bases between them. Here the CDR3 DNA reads TGTGCCAGCAGTGAAAGCCAGGCAGATAGCACAGATACGCAGTATTTT. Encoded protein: CASSESQADSTDTQYF.

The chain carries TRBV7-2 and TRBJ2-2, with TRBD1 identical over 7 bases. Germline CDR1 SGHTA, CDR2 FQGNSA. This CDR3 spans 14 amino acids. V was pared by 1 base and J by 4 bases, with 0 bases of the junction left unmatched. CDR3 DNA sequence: TGTGCCAGCAGCTTAGGACAGGGCACCGGGGAGCTGTTTTTT. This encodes CASSLGQGTGELFF.